Listed below are T cell receptor beta chains from one sample, sequenced in a study of early T cells in non-severe SARS-CoV-2 infection. TCRdb analysed the 5' RACE reads with MiXCR anew, one entry per CDR3 protein. The sample lists tens of thousands of distinct CDR3 sequences, 12% to 15% seen once, with 5% to 7% in the top ten. The specimen was whole blood. The receptors stem from an adult who was a healthcare worker with PCR-confirmed SARS-CoV-2 infection or an uninfected control (not recorded which). Each CDR3 is given with its conserved first and last residue. D genes are given only for firm matches. The size entry is marked missing in some rows and otherwise reads once, few, many or a size class.

V gene	J gene	D gene	clone size	CDR3 DNA	CDR3 protein
TRBV20-1	TRBJ2-1	TRBD2	few	TGCAGTGCTAGAACTAGCGGGGGGGTCTACAATGAGCAGTTCTTC	CSARTSGGVYNEQFF
TRBV28	TRBJ1-1	NA	NA	TGTGCCAGCAGTACATACCGGAGGGATGAAGCTTTCTTT	CASSTYRRDEAFF
TRBV12-3/TRBV12-4	TRBJ1-4	NA	NA	TGTGCCAGCAGTCCCCAGGGCTCAACTAATGAAAAACTGTTTTTT	CASSPQGSTNEKLFF
TRBV10-3	TRBJ2-3	TRBD1	NA	TGTGCCATCAGCCCGACAGGGCCTAGCACAGATACGCAGTATTTT	CAISPTGPSTDTQYF
TRBV20-1	TRBJ1-5	TRBD1	few	TGCAGTGCTTTAGGGGGCTGGGAGCTCAATCAGCCCCAGCATTTT	CSALGGWELNQPQHF
TRBV6-1	TRBJ2-1	NA	many	TGTGCCAGCAGTCGCCAGATAGCAGAGGGGGGCGATGAGCAGTTCTTC	CASSRQIAEGGDEQFF
TRBV28	TRBJ2-2	TRBD1	many	TGTGCCAGCAACCCCTTACGTCTCGACAGGGGGCGACCCGGGGAGCTGTTTTTT	CASNPLRLDRGRPGELFF
TRBV20-1	TRBJ2-3	NA	NA	TGCAGTGCTAGTAAGCAGGGAGCGCAGTATTTT	CSASKQGAQYF
TRBV7-2	TRBJ1-4	NA	NA	TGTGCCAGCAGCTTACACACTAATGAAAAACTGTTTTTT	CASSLHTNEKLFF
TRBV6-2/TRBV6-3	TRBJ2-2	NA	many	TGTGCCAGCAAGGATAATCAGGGTGAGGCCGGGGAGCTGTTTTTT	CASKDNQGEAGELFF
TRBV12-3/TRBV12-4	TRBJ2-3	NA	NA	TGTGCCAGCACCATTCCAGCGGAGACGCTCATATACACAGATACGCAGTATTTT	CASTIPAETLIYTDTQYF
TRBV11-2	TRBJ2-7	TRBD1	NA	TGTGCCAGCAGCTTGTCGGGACAGGGCAGGGAGCAGTACTTC	CASSLSGQGREQYF
TRBV10-3	TRBJ2-7	TRBD1	few	TGTGCCATCACCAGACAGGGATCCTACGAGCAGTACTTC	CAITRQGSYEQYF
TRBV27	TRBJ2-7	NA	many	TGTGCCAGCAGTTTCACTAGCTGGCCCTCCTACGAGCAGTACTTC	CASSFTSWPSYEQYF
TRBV10-2	TRBJ2-3	NA	NA	TGCGCCAGCAGTTCCACACTGGGGGGGGCCGACACAGATACGCAGTATTTT	CASSSTLGGADTDTQYF
TRBV6-1	TRBJ2-3	NA	many	TGTGCCAGCAGTGAGATCAACAGGATCACAGATACGCAGTATTTT	CASSEINRITDTQYF
TRBV25-1	TRBJ2-3	TRBD1	NA	TGTGCCAGCAGTACCTACAGGGGTGCAGATACGCAGTATTTT	CASSTYRGADTQYF
TRBV12-3/TRBV12-4	TRBJ1-3	NA	many	TGTGCCAGCAGTTTAGCCCGGGGGCAAGGAAACACCATATATTTT	CASSLARGQGNTIYF
TRBV9	TRBJ1-6	NA	NA	TGTGCCAGCAGCGTAGATTATTCACCCCTCCACTTT	CASSVDYSPLHF
TRBV5-1	TRBJ1-2	TRBD1	few	TGCGCCAGCAGCCCCGGGACAGGGCTTAACTATGGCTACACCTTC	CASSPGTGLNYGYTF
TRBV9	TRBJ2-7	TRBD1	few	TGTGCCAGCAGCGTAGTCTCAAGGGACAGGGACTTTTACGAGCAGTACTTC	CASSVVSRDRDFYEQYF
TRBV7-3	TRBJ2-7	TRBD1	few	TGTGCCAGCAGCTACGGGACAGCAGGGGAGCAGTACTTC	CASSYGTAGEQYF
TRBV5-6	TRBJ2-3	TRBD2	many	TGTGCCAGCAGCCAAGGACTAGTGGGCACAGATACGCAGTATTTT	CASSQGLVGTDTQYF
TRBV6-1	TRBJ2-2	NA	few	TGTGCCAGCAGTTCCCAGACGGACACCGGGGAGCTGTTTTTT	CASSSQTDTGELFF
TRBV7-6	TRBJ1-3	NA	NA	TGTGCCAGCAGCTTAGACGGAAACACCATATATTTT	CASSLDGNTIYF
TRBV5-5	TRBJ2-2	TRBD2	NA	TGTGCCAGCAGCTACGTCACTAGCGGGGGCGGGGAGCTGTTTTTT	CASSYVTSGGGELFF
TRBV20-1	TRBJ1-1	NA	few	TGCAGTTCTCCCCCAGCGGTGGCGGGGAACACTGAAGCTTTCTTT	CSSPPAVAGNTEAFF
TRBV7-3	TRBJ2-1	NA	few	TGTGCCAGCAGCTTAGTCAACACAGGGAGCAATGAGCAGTTCTTC	CASSLVNTGSNEQFF
TRBV19	TRBJ2-1	TRBD1	medium-sized	TGTGCCAGTAGTACGACACCGGGACAGGGGGCCGATGAGCAGTTCTTC	CASSTTPGQGADEQFF
TRBV7-6	TRBJ1-1	NA	NA	TGTGCCAGCAGCCAGCACAGGGAGAACACTGAAGCTTTCTTT	CASSQHRENTEAFF
TRBV5-1	TRBJ2-5	NA	few	TGCGCCAGCAGCTTGGGGACTTCCCAAGAGACCCAGTACTTC	CASSLGTSQETQYF
TRBV6-5	TRBJ1-5	NA	many	TGTGCCAGCAGTTACTCGGCGGGTCAGCCCCAGCATTTT	CASSYSAGQPQHF
TRBV7-2	TRBJ1-1	NA	NA	TGTGCCAGCAGCTTAGCGTCAGGGAACACTGAAGCTTTCTTT	CASSLASGNTEAFF
TRBV13	TRBJ1-1	NA	NA	TGTGCCAGCAGCTTAGGGAGGACAGCTGAAGCTTTCTTT	CASSLGRTAEAFF
TRBV24-1	TRBJ1-5	TRBD1	few	TGTGCCACCAGCGGACAGGGCGGTAGCAATCAGCCCCAGCATTTT	CATSGQGGSNQPQHF
TRBV28	TRBJ1-1	TRBD1	NA	TGTGCCAGCAGTTTCTCTACAGGGGGAAGAGCTGAAGCTTTCTTT	CASSFSTGGRAEAFF
TRBV11-2	TRBJ2-7	NA	many	TGTGCCAGCAGCTTAGACCTGCAGGTTGCCTACGAGCAGTACTTC	CASSLDLQVAYEQYF